The clone carrying this TCR beta chain was seen many times. This specimen belongs to a study of T cells in Graves' hyperthyroidism and ophthalmopathy. The CDR3 has 11 amino acids. Trimming removed 1 base at V and 6 bases at J, with 4 bases between. RNA transcripts yielded amplified TCR beta CDR3 regions. The HTBI primer set served for first-round RT-PCR of the TCR CDR3. Each CDR3 protein gets one entry after TCRdb re-called the multiplex PCR reads with MiXCR. The sample carries nearly 600,000 distinct CDR3 sequences, around 13% recorded once. The sequenced sample consisted of blood. This TCR was sampled from a woman in her twenties or thirties with Graves' hyperthyroidism that later progressed to Graves' ophthalmopathy. V gene TRBV12-3 or TRBV12-4 combines with J gene TRBJ2-7; unclear D gene. The CDR3 protein is CASSLGAEQYF. The CDR3 DNA reads as TGTGCCAGCAGTTTAGGGGCCGAGCAGTACTTC.